These T cell receptor beta chains were read from a single sample in a study of cytomegalovirus exposure and HLA in healthy donors. The protocol was immunoSEQ multiplex PCR, while the TCRdb copy is restricted to in-frame clones and leaves out a portion. This sample yields some 140,000 clones, of which less than 80% are seen a single time; 1.8% belongs to the top ten. Sequencing was performed on PBMCs. Receptors were obtained from a female donor in good health and CMV-seropositive. CDR3s include the opening cysteine and the closing phenylalanine or tryptophan. D genes are given only for firm matches. Clone size is given for some rows only: seen once, a few or many times, or a class if the clone is expanded.

clone size | J gene | D gene | V gene | CDR3 protein | CDR3 DNA
- | TRBJ1-5 | - | TRBV7-9 | CSSSQGINQPQHF | TGTTCCAGCAGCCAGGGTATTAATCAGCCCCAGCATTTT
- | TRBJ2-5 | - | TRBV5-1 | CASGGGSQETQYF | TGCGCCAGCGGAGGCGGATCCCAAGAGACCCAGTACTTC
- | TRBJ1-1 | - | TRBV11-1 | CASSLGQRRTEAFF | TGTGCCAGCAGCCTCGGACAGAGGAGGACTGAAGCTTTCTTT
- | TRBJ2-2 | - | TRBV5-4 | CASSLELAENTGELFF | TGTGCCAGCAGCTTGGAACTAGCTGAGAACACCGGGGAGCTGTTTTTT
- | TRBJ2-5 | TRBD2 | TRBV18 | CASSPSLAGFQETQYF | TGTGCCAGCTCACCAAGTCTAGCGGGGTTCCAAGAGACCCAGTACTTC
- | TRBJ2-3 | TRBD2 | TRBV9 | CASSPRRRGNLDTQYF | TGTGCCAGCAGCCCCCGGCGGCGGGGGAACCTCGATACGCAGTATTTT
few | TRBJ1-2 | - | TRBV5-8 | CASSLAFLASQNYGYTF | TGTGCCAGCAGCTTGGCCTTCCTGGCCTCTCAAAACTATGGCTACACCTTC
few | TRBJ1-5 | - | TRBV2 | CASSFKQGGNQPQHF | TGTGCCAGCAGCTTTAAACAGGGAGGGAATCAGCCCCAGCATTTT
few | TRBJ2-7 | - | TRBV30 | CAWASGYEQYF | TGTGCCTGGGCCAGCGGGTACGAGCAGTACTTC
- | TRBJ2-3 | - | TRBV14 | CASSQALARTDTQYF | TGTGCCAGCAGCCAAGCACTAGCCCGTACAGATACGCAGTATTTT
- | TRBJ1-6 | - | TRBV5-4 | CASRTVGSPLHF | TGTGCCAGTAGGACAGTCGGATCACCCCTCCACTTT
- | TRBJ1-3 | - | TRBV28 | CASSLSGMRNSGNTIYF | TGTGCCAGCAGTTTATCAGGGATGAGGAACTCTGGAAACACCATATATTTT
- | TRBJ1-1 | - | TRBV7-3 | CASSLSTREDEAFF | TGTGCCAGCAGCTTAAGCACCAGGGAAGATGAAGCTTTCTTT
- | TRBJ1-4 | TRBD1 | TRBV25-1 | CASSERQGAEEKLFF | TGTGCCAGCAGTGAAAGACAGGGGGCGGAGGAAAAACTGTTTTTT
- | TRBJ1-5 | TRBD1 | TRBV18 | CASSLDRGNQPQHF | TGTGCCAGCTCACTTGACAGGGGCAATCAGCCCCAGCATTTT
few | TRBJ2-3 | TRBD1 | TRBV6-5 | CASRIGGSPDTQYF | TGTGCCAGCAGGATAGGGGGCTCCCCAGATACGCAGTATTTT
- | TRBJ2-5 | TRBD2 | TRBV5-1 | CASSFLAGVAGETQYF | TGCGCCAGCAGCTTCCTAGCGGGAGTGGCCGGCGAGACCCAGTACTTC
- | TRBJ2-3 | TRBD2 | TRBV15 | CATRMEREGPDTQYF | TGTGCCACCAGAATGGAGCGGGAGGGCCCGGATACGCAGTATTTT
- | TRBJ2-3 | TRBD2 | TRBV6-5 | CASSYRSGSAADTQYF | TGTGCCAGCAGTTACCGGAGCGGGAGTGCGGCTGATACGCAGTATTTT
- | TRBJ2-7 | TRBD2 | TRBV6-5 | CASSYSGSLHEQYF | TGTGCCAGCAGTTACAGCGGGAGTCTCCACGAGCAGTACTTC
- | TRBJ2-5 | TRBD2 | TRBV11-1 | CASNLGRGKETQYF | TGTGCCAGCAACCTTGGGCGGGGGAAGGAGACCCAGTACTTC
- | TRBJ2-7 | - | TRBV5-1 | CASSLQGSSYEQYF | TGCGCCAGCAGCTTGCAGGGAAGCTCCTACGAGCAGTACTTC
- | TRBJ2-7 | TRBD2 | TRBV5-1 | CASSQTSGDSYEQYF | TGCGCCAGCAGCCAGACTAGCGGGGACTCCTACGAGCAGTACTTC
- | TRBJ2-1 | TRBD2 | TRBV29-1 | CSAERGNEQFF | TGCAGCGCGGAGCGGGGCAATGAGCAGTTCTTC
- | TRBJ1-4 | - | TRBV14 | CASSGSREWGEKLFF | TGTGCCAGCAGCGGATCCCGGGAGTGGGGTGAAAAACTGTTTTTT
- | TRBJ2-7 | TRBD1 | TRBV11-2 | CASSLDSGTGLEQYF | TGTGCCAGCAGCTTAGATTCCGGGACAGGGCTCGAGCAGTACTTC
- | TRBJ2-3 | TRBD2 | TRBV27 | CASSLRLAGEGKQNTQYF | TGTGCCAGCAGTCTCAGACTAGCGGGAGAGGGCAAGCAAAATACGCAGTATTTT
- | TRBJ1-6 | - | TRBV30 | CAWSVVGLSSYNSPLHF | TGTGCCTGGAGTGTTGTTGGACTTAGCTCCTATAATTCACCCCTCCACTTT
- | TRBJ1-1 | - | TRBV9 | CASSVVLGGATEAFF | TGTGCCAGCAGCGTAGTCTTAGGAGGTGCCACTGAAGCTTTCTTT
- | TRBJ2-2 | - | TRBV21-1 | CASSKARRRTGELFF | TGTGCCAGCAGCAAAGCGCGGAGGAGGACCGGGGAGCTGTTTTTT